This T cell receptor (beta chain) was observed in a study of T cells in Graves' hyperthyroidism and ophthalmopathy. Study-level findings and limits: Most expanded thyroid clonotypes above 0.001 recurred in blood. The model anticipated ophthalmopathy a median around six months pre-onset.

Notes on this clonotype: The antigen remains unidentified.

RNA transcripts gave rise to amplified TCR beta CDR3 regions. HTBI primers drove first-round RT-PCR of the TCR CDR3. TCRdb ran MiXCR on the multiplex PCR reads and lists one entry per CDR3 protein. Seen here are approximately 510,000 distinct CDR3 sequences, 46% observed once, and the top ten hold about two fifths. The CDR3 loop spans 15 amino acids. Germline V gene sequence: CDR1 SEHNR, CDR2 FQNEAQ (reference sequence). V shed 5 bases, J shed 5 bases, and the junction held 8 bases outside the gene matches. Patients with uncontrolled infections, other autoimmune diseases, pregnancy or lactation were excluded.

The chain is built from TRBV7-9 and TRBJ2-5, with 10 positions matching TRBD1. The TCR originated in an adult woman with Graves' disease, either hyperthyroidism or ophthalmopathy (not recorded which). The source material was peripheral blood or thyroid tissue (not recorded which). This CDR3 reads CASSLSGQGSETQYF. The CDR3 nucleotides are TGTGCCAGCAGCCTCTCGGGACAGGGGTCGGAGACCCAGTACTTC.